The clone carrying this TCR beta chain has just a few counts. Template switching added a universal primer binding site, and final cDNA carried unique molecular identifiers. TCRdb itself ran the 5' RACE reads through MiXCR, one entry per CDR3 protein. The data contain fewer than 900,000 distinct CDR3 sequences, about 20% of them seen just once; the ten biggest clones take up approximately 4.3%. These data are taken from a study of identical twins. The data also belong to a second study, concerning T cells expressing NK-cell markers. This second report adds: With an anti-gamma-delta TCR antibody, sorting in several experiments was kept to alpha-beta TCR T cells.

Sequenced: PBMCs. The source is a woman between 18 and 30 years old in good health.

This CDR3 is CASSQGTTSGRMRQFF. The CDR3 bases are TGTGCCAGCAGCCAAGGCACGACTAGCGGGAGGATGCGGCAGTTCTTC. The chain is built from TRBV3-1 and TRBJ2-1, with TRBD2 identical over 13 bases. The CDR3 spans 16 residues. The germline CDR1 and CDR2 sequences are LGHDT and YNNKEL (reference sequence). V shed 1 base and J 12 bases; nucleotides not matched to a gene: 9.